This is a list of T cell receptor beta chains from one sample in a study of T cell responses to AZD1222 COVID-19 vaccine. Method: immunoSEQ multiplex PCR; TCRdb's copy keeps in-frame clones and lacks some. The sample consists of more than 85,000 clones, 88% of them appearing once. Source: peripheral blood, taken on day 0 of MenACWY control vaccination. All receptors come from an adult in good health. The CDR3 runs from the conserved cysteine through the conserved F or W. D genes are given only for firm matches. Part of the rows lack a size; the others show once, few, many or a class for expanded clones.

d_gene	v_gene	abundance	j_gene	CDR3aa	CDR3nt
.	TRBV30	.	TRBJ2-2	CAWRQDTGELFF	TGTGCCTGGAGGCAAGACACCGGGGAGCTGTTTTTT
.	TRBV28	.	TRBJ1-3	CASSSGQSNTIYF	TGTGCCAGCAGTTCCGGACAATCGAACACCATATATTTT
.	TRBV18	once	TRBJ2-6	CASSPMGAGANVLTF	TGTGCCAGCTCACCAATGGGGGCTGGGGCCAACGTCCTGACTTTC
.	TRBV18	.	TRBJ1-1	CASSPPGGAAFF	TGTGCCAGCTCACCACCGGGAGGTGCGGCTTTCTTT
.	TRBV21-1	.	TRBJ1-5	CASSSKTGGVLRNQPQHF	TGTGCCAGCAGTAGCAAAACCGGGGGGGTCCTACGCAATCAGCCCCAGCATTTT
.	TRBV24-1	once	TRBJ1-4	CPPPQFSTNEKLFF	TGTCCCCCGCCGCAGTTTTCAACTAATGAAAAACTGTTTTTT
.	TRBV18	.	TRBJ1-2	CASSPSRDWPYGYTF	TGTGCCAGCTCACCATCTAGGGACTGGCCTTATGGCTACACCTTC
TRBD1	TRBV9	.	TRBJ1-3	CASSQGGGSGNTIYF	TGTGCCAGCAGCCAGGGGGGAGGGTCTGGAAACACCATATATTTT
TRBD2	TRBV14	.	TRBJ2-3	CASSQMGGSRTDTQYF	TGTGCCAGCAGCCAAATGGGCGGGAGTCGAACAGATACGCAGTATTTT
.	TRBV7-9	once	TRBJ1-5	CASTFGGPQISNQPQHF	TGTGCCAGCACCTTCGGCGGACCCCAGATTTCCAATCAGCCCCAGCATTTT
.	TRBV6-5	.	TRBJ1-1	CASSYLSEAFF	TGTGCCAGCAGTTACCTTAGTGAAGCTTTCTTT
.	TRBV5-4	.	TRBJ2-7	CASRQGLGSYEQYF	TGTGCCAGCAGACAGGGACTCGGCTCCTACGAGCAGTACTTC
.	TRBV7-9	.	TRBJ1-1	CASSLGVGGAEAFF	TGTGCCAGCAGCTTAGGCGTCGGGGGGGCTGAAGCTTTCTTT
.	TRBV11-2	.	TRBJ2-3	CASSLVYGDTQYF	TGTGCCAGCAGCTTAGTTTATGGGGATACGCAGTATTTT
.	TRBV18	.	TRBJ1-5	CASSQGVQPQHF	TGTGCCAGCTCACAGGGAGTCCAGCCCCAGCATTTT
.	TRBV27	.	TRBJ1-1	CASSFGDRGNTEAFF	TGTGCCAGCAGTTTTGGGGATCGGGGGAACACTGAAGCTTTCTTT
TRBD1	TRBV27	.	TRBJ2-7	CASSHRGQGYEQYF	TGTGCCAGCAGCCACAGGGGGCAGGGCTACGAGCAGTACTTC
.	TRBV30	.	TRBJ1-1	CAWSSPNTEAFF	TGTGCCTGGAGTTCGCCGAACACTGAAGCTTTCTTT
.	TRBV11-2	.	TRBJ2-5	CASSSGESTQYF	TGTGCCAGCAGCTCAGGGGAGTCTACCCAGTACTTC
.	TRBV5-1	.	TRBJ2-7	CASSLGDSSYEQYF	TGCGCCAGCAGCCTAGGTGACAGCTCCTACGAGCAGTACTTC
.	TRBV27	.	TRBJ1-2	CASSLQQGYGYTF	TGTGCCAGCAGTTTACAGCAGGGTTATGGCTACACCTTC
.	TRBV7-2	once	TRBJ1-5	CASSLEGRGAQPQHF	TGTGCCAGCAGCTTAGAGGGACGGGGGGCCCAGCCCCAGCATTTT
.	TRBV7-7	.	TRBJ2-1	CASGGPPLNEQFF	TGTGCCAGCGGGGGCCCTCCTTTGAATGAGCAGTTCTTC
.	TRBV27	.	TRBJ1-2	CASSLSRQGTINYGYTF	TGTGCCAGCAGTTTATCGAGGCAGGGAACAATAAACTATGGCTACACCTTC
.	TRBV29-1	.	TRBJ1-2	CSVEGDYGYTF	TGCAGCGTTGAGGGGGACTATGGCTACACCTTC
.	TRBV7-3	once	TRBJ2-2	CASSQNANTGELFF	TGTGCCAGCAGCCAAAATGCGAACACCGGGGAGCTGTTTTTT
TRBD1	TRBV27	.	TRBJ1-2	CASSLGTGDGYYGYTF	TGTGCCAGCAGTCTGGGGACAGGGGATGGTTACTATGGCTACACCTTC
.	TRBV11-2	.	TRBJ2-1	CASSLRQLEQFF	TGTGCCAGCAGCTTAAGACAGCTTGAGCAGTTCTTC
.	TRBV14	once	TRBJ1-2	CASSQGPLRGYTF	TGTGCCAGCAGCCAAGGTCCTCTCCGGGGCTACACCTTC
.	TRBV11-3	.	TRBJ2-1	CASSLSTGPAKQFF	TGTGCCAGCAGCTTATCCACAGGTCCAGCGAAGCAGTTCTTC